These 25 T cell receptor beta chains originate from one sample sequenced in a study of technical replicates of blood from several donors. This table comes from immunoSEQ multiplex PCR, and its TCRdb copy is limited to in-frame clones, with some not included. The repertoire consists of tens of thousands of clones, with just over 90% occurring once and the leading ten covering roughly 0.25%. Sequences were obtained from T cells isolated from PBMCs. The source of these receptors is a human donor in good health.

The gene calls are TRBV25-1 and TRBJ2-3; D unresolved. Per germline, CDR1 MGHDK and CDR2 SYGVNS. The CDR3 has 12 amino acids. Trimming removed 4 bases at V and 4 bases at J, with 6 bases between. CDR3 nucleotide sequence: TGTGCCAGCAGTGGAAACTCAGATACGCAGTATTTT. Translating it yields CASSGNSDTQYF.

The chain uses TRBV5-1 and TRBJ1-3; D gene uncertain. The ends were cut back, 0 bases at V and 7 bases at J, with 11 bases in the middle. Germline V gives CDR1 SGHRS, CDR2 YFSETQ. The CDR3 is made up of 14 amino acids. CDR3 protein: CASSLVGRLNTIYF. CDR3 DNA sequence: TGCGCCAGCAGCTTGGTGGGCAGGTTGAACACCATATATTTT. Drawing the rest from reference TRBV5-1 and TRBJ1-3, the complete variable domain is KAGVTQTPRYLIKTRGQQVTLSCSPISGHRSVSWYQQTPGQGLQFLFEYFSETQRNKGNFPGRFSGRQFSNSRSEMNVSTLELGDSALYLCASSLVGRLNTIYFGEGSWLTVV.

The CDR3 nucleotides are TGTGCCAGCAGCTTAGGCCGCGGCAGGGGTCCGGATACGCAGTATTTT. Translating gives CASSLGRGRGPDTQYF. The chain links TRBV7-2 to TRBJ2-3; D is possibly TRBD1 (6 bases). The CDR3 is 16 amino acids. The V end lost 1 base, the J end lost 6 bases, and 17 bases lay between the germline ends. Germline CDR1 SGHTA, CDR2 FQGNSA.

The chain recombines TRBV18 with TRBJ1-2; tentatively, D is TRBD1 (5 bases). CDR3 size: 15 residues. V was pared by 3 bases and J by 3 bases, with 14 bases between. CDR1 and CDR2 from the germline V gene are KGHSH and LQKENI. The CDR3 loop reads CASSPSADNDYGYTF. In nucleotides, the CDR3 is TGTGCCAGCTCACCTTCGGCGGACAACGACTATGGCTACACCTTC. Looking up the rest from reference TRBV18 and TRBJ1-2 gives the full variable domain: NAGVMQNPRHLVRRRGQEARLRCSPMKGHSHVYWYRQLPEEGLKFMVYLQKENIIDESGMPKERFSAEFPKEGPSILRIQQVVRGDSAAYFCASSPSADNDYGYTFGSGTRLTVV.

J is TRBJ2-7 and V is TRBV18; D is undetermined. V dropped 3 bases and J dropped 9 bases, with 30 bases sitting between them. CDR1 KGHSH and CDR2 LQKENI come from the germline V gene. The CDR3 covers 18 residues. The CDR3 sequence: CASSPISSALQTNPRQYF. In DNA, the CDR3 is TGTGCCAGCTCACCGATTAGCTCGGCGCTTCAAACTAATCCGAGGCAGTACTTC.

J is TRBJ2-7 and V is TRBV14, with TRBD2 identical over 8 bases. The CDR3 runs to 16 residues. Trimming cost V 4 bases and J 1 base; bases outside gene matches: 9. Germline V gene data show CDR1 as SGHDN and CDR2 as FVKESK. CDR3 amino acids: CASSLVAGLGSYEQYF. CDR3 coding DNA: TGTGCCAGCAGCCTCGTGGCGGGACTAGGGTCCTACGAGCAGTACTTC.

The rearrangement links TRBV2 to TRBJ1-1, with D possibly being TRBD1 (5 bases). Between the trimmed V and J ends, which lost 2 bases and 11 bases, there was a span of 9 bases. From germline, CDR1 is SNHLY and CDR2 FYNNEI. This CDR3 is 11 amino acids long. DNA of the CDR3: TGTGCCAGCAGTGAATACGGGGGGGCTTTCTTT. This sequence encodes CASSEYGGAFF. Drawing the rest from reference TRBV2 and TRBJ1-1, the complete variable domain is EPEVTQTPSHQVTQMGQEVILRCVPISNHLYFYWYRQILGQKVEFLVSFYNNEISEKSEIFDDQFSVERPDGSNFTLKIRSTKLEDSAMYFCASSEYGGAFFGQGTRLTVV.

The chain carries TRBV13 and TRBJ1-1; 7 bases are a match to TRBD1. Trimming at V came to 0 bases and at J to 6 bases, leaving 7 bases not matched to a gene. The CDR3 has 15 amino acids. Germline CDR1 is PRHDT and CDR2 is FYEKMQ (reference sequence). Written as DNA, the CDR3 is TGTGCCAGCAGCTTAGGCGCGGGAGGACAGGCTGAAGCTTTCTTT. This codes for CASSLGAGGQAEAFF.

DNA for the CDR3: TGTGCCTACCGACCGGGACAGGGGATATCCTATAATTCACCCCTCCACTTT. It specifies CAYRPGQGISYNSPLHF. This chain connects TRBV30 to TRBJ1-6, with 10 positions matching TRBD1. J was trimmed by 1 base and V by 7 bases; bases with no gene match: 10. This CDR3 is 17 amino acids long. The V gene's germline CDR1 is GTSNPN and CDR2 SVGIG (reference sequence).

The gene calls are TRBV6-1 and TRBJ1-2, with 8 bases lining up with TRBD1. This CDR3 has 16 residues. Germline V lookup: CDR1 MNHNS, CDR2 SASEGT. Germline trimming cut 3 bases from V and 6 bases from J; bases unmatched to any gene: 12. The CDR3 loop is CASSDDGQGLTDGYTF. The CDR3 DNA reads TGTGCCAGCAGTGACGACGGACAGGGCTTAACCGATGGCTACACCTTC.

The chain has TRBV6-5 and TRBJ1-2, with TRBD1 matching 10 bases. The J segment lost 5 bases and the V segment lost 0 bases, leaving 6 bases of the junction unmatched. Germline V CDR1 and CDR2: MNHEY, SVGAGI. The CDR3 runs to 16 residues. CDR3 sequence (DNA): TGTGCCAGCAGTTACTCTCGGGACAGGGGTGGATATGGCTACACCTTC. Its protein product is CASSYSRDRGGYGYTF.

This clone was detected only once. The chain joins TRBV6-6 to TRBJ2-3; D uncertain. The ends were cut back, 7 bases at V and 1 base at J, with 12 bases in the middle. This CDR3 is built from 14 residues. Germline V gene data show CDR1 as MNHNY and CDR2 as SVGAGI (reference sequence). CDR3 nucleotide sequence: TGTGCCAGCACCCGAATCACGGGCACAGATACGCAGTATTTT. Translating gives CASTRITGTDTQYF.

CDR3 sequence: CASSLRTSGGGSSYEQYF. The CDR3 DNA reads TGCGCCAGCAGCTTAAGAACTAGCGGGGGGGGAAGCTCCTACGAGCAGTACTTC. This chain connects TRBV5-1 to TRBJ2-7, with 13 positions matching TRBD2. Trimming cost V 2 bases and J 0 bases; bases outside gene matches: 8. The CDR3 has 18 amino acids. CDR1 SGHRS and CDR2 YFSETQ come from the germline V gene.

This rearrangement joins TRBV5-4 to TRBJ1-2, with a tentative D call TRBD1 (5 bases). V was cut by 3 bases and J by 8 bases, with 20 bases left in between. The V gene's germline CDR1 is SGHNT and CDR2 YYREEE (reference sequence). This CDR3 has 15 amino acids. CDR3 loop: CASSWEDSRDSGYTF. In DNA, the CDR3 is TGTGCCAGCAGCTGGGAGGATAGCCGGGACTCAGGCTACACCTTC.

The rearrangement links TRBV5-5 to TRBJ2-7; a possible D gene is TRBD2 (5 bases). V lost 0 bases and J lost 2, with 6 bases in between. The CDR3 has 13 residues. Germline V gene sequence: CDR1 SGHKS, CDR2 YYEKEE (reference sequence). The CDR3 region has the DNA TGTGCCAGCAGCTTGGGAGCGGCCTACGAGCAGTACTTC. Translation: CASSLGAAYEQYF.

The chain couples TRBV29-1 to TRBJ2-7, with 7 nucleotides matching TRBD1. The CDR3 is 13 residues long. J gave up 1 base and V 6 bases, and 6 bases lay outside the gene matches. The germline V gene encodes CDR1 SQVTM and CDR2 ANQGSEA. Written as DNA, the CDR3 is TGCAGCGTCGACAGACAGGGTTCCTACGAGCAGTACTTC. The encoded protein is CSVDRQGSYEQYF.

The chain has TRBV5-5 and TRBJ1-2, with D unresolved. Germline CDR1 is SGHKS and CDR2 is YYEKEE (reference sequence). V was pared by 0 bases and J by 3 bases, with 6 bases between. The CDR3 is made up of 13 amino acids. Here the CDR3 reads CASSLGQDYGYTF. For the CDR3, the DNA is TGTGCCAGCAGCTTGGGGCAGGACTATGGCTACACCTTC.

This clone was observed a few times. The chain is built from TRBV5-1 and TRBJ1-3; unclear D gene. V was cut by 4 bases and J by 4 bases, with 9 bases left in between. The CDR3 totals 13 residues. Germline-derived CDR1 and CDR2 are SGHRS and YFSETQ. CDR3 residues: CASSQERGNTIYF. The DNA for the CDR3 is TGCGCCAGCAGCCAGGAACGCGGAAACACCATATATTTT.

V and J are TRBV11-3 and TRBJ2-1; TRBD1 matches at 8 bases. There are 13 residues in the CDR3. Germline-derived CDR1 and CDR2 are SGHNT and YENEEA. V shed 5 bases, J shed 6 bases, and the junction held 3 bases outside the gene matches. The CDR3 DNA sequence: TGTGCCAGCAGCCCCGGACAGGGCAATGAGCAGTTCTTC. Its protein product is CASSPGQGNEQFF.

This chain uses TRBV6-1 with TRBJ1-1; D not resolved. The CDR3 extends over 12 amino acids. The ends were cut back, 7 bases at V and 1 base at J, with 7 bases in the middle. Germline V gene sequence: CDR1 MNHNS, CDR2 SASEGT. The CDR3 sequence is CASKEQNTEAFF. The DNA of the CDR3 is TGTGCCAGCAAGGAGCAGAACACTGAAGCTTTCTTT.

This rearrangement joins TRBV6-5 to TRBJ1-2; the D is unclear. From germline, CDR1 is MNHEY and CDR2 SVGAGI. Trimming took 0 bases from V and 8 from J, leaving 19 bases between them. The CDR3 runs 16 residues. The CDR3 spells CASSYSNGNRPTGYTF. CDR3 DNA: TGTGCCAGCAGTTACTCGAATGGTAACAGACCAACCGGCTACACCTTC.

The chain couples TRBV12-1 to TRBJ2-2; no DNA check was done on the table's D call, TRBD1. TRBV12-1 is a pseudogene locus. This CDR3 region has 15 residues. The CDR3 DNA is TGTGCCAGCAGCTTTTTAACAGGGGGCACCGGGGAGCTGTTTTTT. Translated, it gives CASSFLTGGTGELFF.

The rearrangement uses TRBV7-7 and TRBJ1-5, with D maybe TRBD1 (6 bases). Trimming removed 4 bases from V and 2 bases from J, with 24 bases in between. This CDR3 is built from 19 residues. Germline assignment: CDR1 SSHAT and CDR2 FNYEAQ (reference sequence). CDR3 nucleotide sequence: TGTGCCAGCAGCTCAACGGGGGGGCGCGAGGGGGTTGGCAATCAGCCCCAGCATTTT. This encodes CASSSTGGREGVGNQPQHF.

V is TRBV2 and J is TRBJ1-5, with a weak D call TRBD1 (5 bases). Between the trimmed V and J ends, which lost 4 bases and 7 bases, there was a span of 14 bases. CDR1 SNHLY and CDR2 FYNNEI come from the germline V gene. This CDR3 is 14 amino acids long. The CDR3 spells CASSAPGLSQPQHF. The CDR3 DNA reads TGTGCCAGCAGTGCCCCAGGGCTAAGCCAGCCCCAGCATTTT.

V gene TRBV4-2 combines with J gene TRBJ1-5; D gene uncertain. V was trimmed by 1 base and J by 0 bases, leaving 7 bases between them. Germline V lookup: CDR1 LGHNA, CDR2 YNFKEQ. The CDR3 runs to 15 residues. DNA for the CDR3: TGTGCCAGCAGCCAAGTTATAGATAGCAATCAGCCCCAGCATTTT. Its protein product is CASSQVIDSNQPQHF.